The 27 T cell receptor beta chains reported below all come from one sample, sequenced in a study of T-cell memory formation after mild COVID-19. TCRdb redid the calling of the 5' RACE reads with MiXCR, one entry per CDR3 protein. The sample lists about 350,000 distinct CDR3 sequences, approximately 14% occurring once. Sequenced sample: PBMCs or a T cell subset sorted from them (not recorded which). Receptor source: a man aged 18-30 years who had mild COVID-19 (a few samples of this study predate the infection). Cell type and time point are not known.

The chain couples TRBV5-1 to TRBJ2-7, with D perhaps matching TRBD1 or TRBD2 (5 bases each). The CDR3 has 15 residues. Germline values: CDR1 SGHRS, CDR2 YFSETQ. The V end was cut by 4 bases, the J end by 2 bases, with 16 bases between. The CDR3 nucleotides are TGCGCCAGCAGCAACTCCCGGGACGGGACCTACGAGCAGTACTTC. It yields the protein CASSNSRDGTYEQYF.

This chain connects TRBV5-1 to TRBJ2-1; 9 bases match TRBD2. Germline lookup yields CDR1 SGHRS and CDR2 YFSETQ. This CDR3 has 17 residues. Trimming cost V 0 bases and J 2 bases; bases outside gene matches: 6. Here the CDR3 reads CASSLASGGGAYNEQFF. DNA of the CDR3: TGCGCCAGCAGCTTGGCTAGCGGCGGGGGGGCCTACAATGAGCAGTTCTTC.

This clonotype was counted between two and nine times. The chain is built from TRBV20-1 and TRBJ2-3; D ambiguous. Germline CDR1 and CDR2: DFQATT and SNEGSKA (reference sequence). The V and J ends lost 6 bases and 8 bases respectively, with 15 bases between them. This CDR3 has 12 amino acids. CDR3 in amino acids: CSAPTPGGTQYF. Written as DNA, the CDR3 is TGCAGTGCCCCGACCCCGGGTGGTACGCAGTATTTT.

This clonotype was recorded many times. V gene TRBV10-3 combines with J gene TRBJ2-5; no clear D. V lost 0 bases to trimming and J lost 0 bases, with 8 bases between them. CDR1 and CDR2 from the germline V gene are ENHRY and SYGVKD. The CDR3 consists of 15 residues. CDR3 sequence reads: CAISESTSDQETQYF. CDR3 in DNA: TGTGCCATCAGTGAGTCGACCAGCGACCAAGAGACCCAGTACTTC.

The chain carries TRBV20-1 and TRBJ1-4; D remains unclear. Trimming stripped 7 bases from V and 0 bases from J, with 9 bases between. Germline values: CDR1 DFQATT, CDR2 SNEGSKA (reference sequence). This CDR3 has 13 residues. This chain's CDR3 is CSGRDATNEKLFF. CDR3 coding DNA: TGCAGTGGGCGCGACGCAACTAATGAAAAACTGTTTTTT.

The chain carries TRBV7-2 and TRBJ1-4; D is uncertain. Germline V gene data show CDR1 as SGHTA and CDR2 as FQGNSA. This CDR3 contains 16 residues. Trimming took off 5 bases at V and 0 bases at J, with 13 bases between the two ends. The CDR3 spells CASSGTSASTNEKLFF. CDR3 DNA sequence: TGTGCCAGCAGCGGTACCTCAGCTTCAACTAATGAAAAACTGTTTTTT.

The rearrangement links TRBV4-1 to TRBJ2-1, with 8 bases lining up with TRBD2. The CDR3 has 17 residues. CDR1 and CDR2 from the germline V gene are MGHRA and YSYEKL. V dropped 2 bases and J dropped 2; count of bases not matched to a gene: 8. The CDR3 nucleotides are TGCGCCAGCAGCCAAACCAGACGGGAGGGACCCTACAATGAGCAGTTCTTC. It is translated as CASSQTRREGPYNEQFF.

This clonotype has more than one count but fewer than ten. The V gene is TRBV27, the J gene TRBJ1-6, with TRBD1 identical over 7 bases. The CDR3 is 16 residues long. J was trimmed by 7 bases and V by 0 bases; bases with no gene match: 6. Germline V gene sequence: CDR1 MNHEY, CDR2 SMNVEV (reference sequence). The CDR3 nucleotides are TGTGCCAGCAGTTTATCGAGGGGGACAGTGAATTCACCCCTCCACTTT. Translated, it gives CASSLSRGTVNSPLHF.

CDR3 nucleotide sequence: TGTGCCACCAGCAGAGTTCCCCCCGGGGGGGCTAGGGATACGCAGTATTTT. It translates to CATSRVPPGGARDTQYF. The gene calls are TRBV15 and TRBJ2-3; 8 bases fit TRBD2. V lost 1 base, J lost 6 bases, and 12 bases stayed unmatched. The germline V gene encodes CDR1 LNHNV and CDR2 YYDKDF (reference sequence). The CDR3 has 17 amino acids. The complete variable domain, with remaining parts taken from reference TRBV15 and TRBJ2-3, reads DAMVIQNPRYQVTQFGKPVTLSCSQTLNHNVMYWYQQKSSQAPKLLFHYYDKDFNNEADTPDNFQSRRPNTSFCFLDIRSPGLGDTAMYLCATSRVPPGGARDTQYFGPGTRLTVL.

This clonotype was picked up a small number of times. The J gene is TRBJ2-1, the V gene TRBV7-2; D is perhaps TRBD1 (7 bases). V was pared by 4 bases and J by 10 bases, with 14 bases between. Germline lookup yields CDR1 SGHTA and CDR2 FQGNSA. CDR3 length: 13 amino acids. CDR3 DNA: TGTGCCAGCAGCTACCAGGGGGGAGACGAGCAGTTCTTC. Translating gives CASSYQGGDEQFF.

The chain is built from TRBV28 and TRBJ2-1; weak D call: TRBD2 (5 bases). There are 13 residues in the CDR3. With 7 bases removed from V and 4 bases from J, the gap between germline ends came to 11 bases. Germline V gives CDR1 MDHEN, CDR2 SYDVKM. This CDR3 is CASNGLVYNEQFF. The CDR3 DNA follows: TGTGCCAGCAACGGACTGGTTTACAATGAGCAGTTCTTC.

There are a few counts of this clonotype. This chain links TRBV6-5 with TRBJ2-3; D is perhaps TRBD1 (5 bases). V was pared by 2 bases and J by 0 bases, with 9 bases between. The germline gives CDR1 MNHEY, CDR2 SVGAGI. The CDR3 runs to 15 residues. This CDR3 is CASSYGAESTDTQYF. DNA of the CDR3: TGTGCCAGCAGTTACGGGGCAGAAAGCACAGATACGCAGTATTTT.

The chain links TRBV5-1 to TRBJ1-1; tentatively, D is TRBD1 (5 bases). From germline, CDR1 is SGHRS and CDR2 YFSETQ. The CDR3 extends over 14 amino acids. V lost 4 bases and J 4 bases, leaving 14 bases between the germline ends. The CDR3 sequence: CASSPAQGSTEAFF. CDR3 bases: TGCGCCAGCAGCCCCGCCCAGGGAAGCACTGAAGCTTTCTTT.

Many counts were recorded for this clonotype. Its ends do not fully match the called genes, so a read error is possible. The CDR3 DNA follows: TGCAGTGCTGGAGACAGGGTGTTAAAGGAGACCCAGTACTTC. Translation: CSAGDRVLKETQYF. The chain combines TRBV20-1 with TRBJ2-5, with 7 bases lining up with TRBD1. Per the germline V gene, CDR1 is DFQATT and CDR2 is SNEGSKA (reference sequence). This CDR3 has 14 amino acids.

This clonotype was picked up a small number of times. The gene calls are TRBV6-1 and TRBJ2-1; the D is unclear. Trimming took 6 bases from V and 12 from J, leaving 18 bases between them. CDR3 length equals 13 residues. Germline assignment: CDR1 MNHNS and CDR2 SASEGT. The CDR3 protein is CASRSPQTIGQFF. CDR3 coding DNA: TGTGCCAGCAGGAGCCCTCAGACAATAGGGCAGTTCTTC.

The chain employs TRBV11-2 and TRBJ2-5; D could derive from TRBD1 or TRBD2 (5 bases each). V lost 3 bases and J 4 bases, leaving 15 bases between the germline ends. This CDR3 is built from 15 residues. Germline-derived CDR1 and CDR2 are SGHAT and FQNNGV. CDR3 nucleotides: TGTGCCAGCAGCTTCTTCCGCGGTGGGGGAGAGACCCAGTACTTC. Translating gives CASSFFRGGGETQYF.

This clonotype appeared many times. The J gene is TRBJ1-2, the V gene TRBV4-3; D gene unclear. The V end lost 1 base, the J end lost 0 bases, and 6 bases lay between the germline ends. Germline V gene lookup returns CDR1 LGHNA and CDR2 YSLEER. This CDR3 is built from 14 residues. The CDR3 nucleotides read TGCGCCAGCAGCCAAGGAGGGACTAACTATGGCTACACCTTC. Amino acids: CASSQGGTNYGYTF.

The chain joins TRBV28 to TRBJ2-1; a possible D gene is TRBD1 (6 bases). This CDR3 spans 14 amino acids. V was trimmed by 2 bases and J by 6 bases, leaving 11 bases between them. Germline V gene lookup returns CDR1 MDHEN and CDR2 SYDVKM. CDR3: CASSLANRVNEQFF. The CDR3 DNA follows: TGTGCCAGCAGTTTAGCCAACAGGGTCAATGAGCAGTTCTTC.

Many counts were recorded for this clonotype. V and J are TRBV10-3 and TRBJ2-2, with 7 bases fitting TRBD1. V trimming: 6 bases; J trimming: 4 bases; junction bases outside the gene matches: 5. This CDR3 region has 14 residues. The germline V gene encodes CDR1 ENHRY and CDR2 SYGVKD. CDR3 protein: CAIRRQGATGELFF. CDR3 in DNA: TGTGCCATCAGAAGACAGGGTGCCACCGGGGAGCTGTTTTTT.

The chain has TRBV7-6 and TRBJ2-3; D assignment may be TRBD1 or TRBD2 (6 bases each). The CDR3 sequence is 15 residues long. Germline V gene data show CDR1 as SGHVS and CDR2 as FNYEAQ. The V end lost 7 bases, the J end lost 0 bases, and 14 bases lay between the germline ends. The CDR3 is CASTPGAGSTDTQYF. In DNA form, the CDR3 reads TGTGCCAGCACCCCGGGGGCGGGTAGCACAGATACGCAGTATTTT.

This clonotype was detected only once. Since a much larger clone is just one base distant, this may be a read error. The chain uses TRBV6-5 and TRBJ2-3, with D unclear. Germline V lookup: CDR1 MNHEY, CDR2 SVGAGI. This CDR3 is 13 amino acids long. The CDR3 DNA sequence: TGTACCAGTTCGGGCAGGACCACAGATACGCAGTATTTT. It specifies CTSSGRTTDTQYF.

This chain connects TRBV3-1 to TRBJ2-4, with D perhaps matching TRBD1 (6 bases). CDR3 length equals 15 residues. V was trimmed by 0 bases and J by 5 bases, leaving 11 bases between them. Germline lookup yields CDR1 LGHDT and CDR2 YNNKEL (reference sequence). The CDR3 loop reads CASSQDTGKQNIQYF. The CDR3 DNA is TGTGCCAGCAGCCAAGATACAGGGAAGCAAAACATTCAGTACTTC.

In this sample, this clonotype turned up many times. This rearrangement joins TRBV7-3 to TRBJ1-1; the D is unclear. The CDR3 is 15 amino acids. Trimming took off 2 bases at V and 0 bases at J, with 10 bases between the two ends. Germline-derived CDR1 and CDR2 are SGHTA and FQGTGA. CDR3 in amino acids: CASSLSPGMNTEAFF. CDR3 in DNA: TGTGCCAGCAGCTTATCGCCAGGCATGAACACTGAAGCTTTCTTT.

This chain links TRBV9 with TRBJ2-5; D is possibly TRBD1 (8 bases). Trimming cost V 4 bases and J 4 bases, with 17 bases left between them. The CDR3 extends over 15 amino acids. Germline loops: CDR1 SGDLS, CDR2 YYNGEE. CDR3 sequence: CASSPRTGRGETQYF. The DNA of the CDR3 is TGTGCCAGCAGCCCGCGGACAGGGAGGGGAGAGACCCAGTACTTC.

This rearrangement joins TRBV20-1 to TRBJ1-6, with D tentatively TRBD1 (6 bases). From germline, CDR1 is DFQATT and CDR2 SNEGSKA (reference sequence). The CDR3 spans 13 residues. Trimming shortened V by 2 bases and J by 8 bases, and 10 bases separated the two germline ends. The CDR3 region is CSARSDRDSPLHF. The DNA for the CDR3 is TGCAGTGCTAGATCGGACAGAGATTCACCCCTCCACTTT.

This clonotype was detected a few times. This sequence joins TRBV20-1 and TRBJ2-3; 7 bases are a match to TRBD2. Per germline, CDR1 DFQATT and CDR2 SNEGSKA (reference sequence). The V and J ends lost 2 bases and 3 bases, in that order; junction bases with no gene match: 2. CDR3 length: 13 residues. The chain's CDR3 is CSARPAGTDTQYF. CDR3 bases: TGCAGTGCTAGACCAGCGGGAACAGATACGCAGTATTTT.

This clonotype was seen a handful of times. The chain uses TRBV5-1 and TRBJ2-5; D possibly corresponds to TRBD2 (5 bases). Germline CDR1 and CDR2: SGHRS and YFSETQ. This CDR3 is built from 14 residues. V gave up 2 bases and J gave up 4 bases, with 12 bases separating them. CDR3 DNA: TGCGCCAGCAGCTTAAACGCCGCGGGAGAGACCCAGTACTTC. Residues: CASSLNAAGETQYF.